The 24 T cell receptor beta chains below all came from one sample that was sequenced in a study of cytomegalovirus exposure and HLA in healthy donors. PCR primers comprised 60 Vbeta and 13 Jbeta primers. Sequencing was performed with immunoSEQ multiplex PCR; in TCRdb, only in-frame clones are kept and a portion is missing. The repertoire holds 130,000 or so clones, less than 85% seen once, with 1.5% in the top ten. Specimen: PBMCs. These receptors all come from a man aged 35-49 years in good health and CMV-seronegative.

As concerns this clone: A junction boundary mismatches the germline segment, possibly from a read error. The CDR3 nucleotides read TGCGCCAGCAGCTTTGCCGTCTCCTATAATGAGCAGTTCTTC. This encodes CASSFAVSYNEQFF. The chain recombines TRBV5-1 with TRBJ2-1; D unresolved. Germline V gene data show CDR1 as SGHRS and CDR2 as YFSETQ. This CDR3 contains 14 residues.

The chain combines TRBV30 with TRBJ1-1; D unclear. The CDR3 contains 12 residues. V lost 3 bases and J 5 bases, leaving 10 bases between the germline ends. Germline CDR1 and CDR2: GTSNPN and SVGIG (reference sequence). The CDR3 nucleotides read TGTGCCTGGAGAGAGGTGGAAACTGAAGCTTTCTTT. Its protein product is CAWREVETEAFF.

The CDR3 DNA is TGCGCCAGCAGCCAAGATTACGTTGGTTGGGCCAGGGATGGCTACACCTTC. Encoded protein: CASSQDYVGWARDGYTF. This chain links TRBV4-3 with TRBJ1-2; a possible D gene is TRBD1 (5 bases). Trimming cost V 0 bases and J 6 bases, with 20 bases left between them. The CDR3 loop spans 17 amino acids. Germline-derived CDR1 and CDR2 are LGHNA and YSLEER.

The chain joins TRBV7-3 to TRBJ1-1; no clear D gene. The CDR3 contains 13 residues. The germline gives CDR1 SGHTA, CDR2 FQGTGA. V was shortened by 6 bases and J by 7 bases, with 15 bases between the two germline ends. CDR3 residues: CASSLRGWGEAFF. CDR3 in DNA: TGTGCCAGCAGTTTGAGAGGGTGGGGTGAAGCTTTCTTT.

The genes are TRBV11-2 and TRBJ1-3; 9 nucleotides match TRBD1. CDR3 size: 18 residues. The J segment lost 0 bases and the V segment lost 3 bases, leaving 9 bases of the junction unmatched. CDR1 and CDR2 (germline): SGHAT, FQNNGV. The CDR3 here is CASSLNRGPIVSGNTIYF. DNA of the CDR3: TGTGCCAGCAGCTTGAACAGGGGGCCCATCGTCTCTGGAAACACCATATATTTT. Drawing the rest from reference TRBV11-2 and TRBJ1-3, the complete variable domain is EAGVAQSPRYKIIEKRQSVAFWCNPISGHATLYWYQQILGQGPKLLIQFQNNGVVDDSQLPKDRFSAERLKGVDSTLKIQPAKLEDSAVYLCASSLNRGPIVSGNTIYFGEGSWLTVV.

The gene calls are TRBV14 and TRBJ2-2, with 8 bases matching TRBD1. The ends lost 6 bases at V and 6 bases at J; junction bases unmatched: 9. The CDR3 has 15 residues. Looked up from germline, CDR1 is SGHDN and CDR2 is FVKESK. CDR3 in amino acids: CASRIGQGVAGELFF. CDR3 sequence (DNA): TGTGCCAGCAGGATAGGACAGGGTGTTGCCGGGGAGCTGTTTTTT.

V is TRBV11-2 and J is TRBJ2-3, with D perhaps TRBD1 (5 bases). The CDR3 is made up of 14 amino acids. CDR1 is SGHAT and CDR2 is FQNNGV in the germline V gene. Trimming stripped 4 bases from V and 0 bases from J, with 8 bases between. The CDR3 protein is CASSSQASTDTQYF. CDR3 in DNA: TGTGCCAGCAGCTCACAGGCTAGCACAGATACGCAGTATTTT. Full variable domain (rest looked up from reference TRBV11-2 and TRBJ2-3): EAGVAQSPRYKIIEKRQSVAFWCNPISGHATLYWYQQILGQGPKLLIQFQNNGVVDDSQLPKDRFSAERLKGVDSTLKIQPAKLEDSAVYLCASSSQASTDTQYFGPGTRLTVL.

The rearrangement joins TRBV9 to TRBJ1-1; 7 bases agree with TRBD1. Germline values: CDR1 SGDLS, CDR2 YYNGEE. The CDR3 consists of 14 residues. V trimming: 3 bases; J trimming: 6 bases; junction bases outside the gene matches: 8. CDR3 sequence (DNA): TGTGCCAGCAGCGCGGGGACAGTTAACCCTGAAGCTTTCTTT. It codes for CASSAGTVNPEAFF. The variable domain in full, completed from reference TRBV9 and TRBJ1-1, reads DSGVTQTPKHLITATGQRVTLRCSPRSGDLSVYWYQQSLDQGLQFLIQYYNGEERAKGNILERFSAQQFPDLHSELNLSSLELGDSALYFCASSAGTVNPEAFFGQGTRLTVV.

The count of this clone is one. This CDR3 is CASSSSGPPYNEQFF. CDR3 nucleotide sequence: TGTGCCAGTAGCTCTAGCGGGCCACCCTACAATGAGCAGTTCTTC. The genes are TRBV19 and TRBJ2-1; 8 bases are shared with TRBD2. V dropped 6 bases and J dropped 2; count of bases not matched to a gene: 6. The length of the CDR3 is 15 residues. Per the germline V gene, CDR1 is LNHDA and CDR2 is SQIVND (reference sequence).

The chain has TRBV6-5 and TRBJ2-2; no definite D call. V shed 7 bases and J shed 4 bases, with 16 bases lying between them. In germline, CDR1 is MNHEY, CDR2 SVGAGI. This CDR3 is built from 15 residues. CDR3 nucleotide sequence: TGTGCCAGCACTCTAAAGAGAGATGGCACCGGGGAGCTGTTTTTT. It yields the protein CASTLKRDGTGELFF.

The rearrangement links TRBV5-4 to TRBJ2-2; 9 bases fit TRBD1. CDR3 size: 15 residues. V lost 3 bases and J lost 7; bases outside the gene matches: 7. Per the germline V gene, CDR1 is SGHNT and CDR2 is YYREEE (reference sequence). The CDR3 DNA sequence: TGTGCCAGCAGCTCCGGGACAGGGTTCGGCGGGGAGCTGTTTTTT. This encodes CASSSGTGFGGELFF. Full variable domain (missing parts from reference TRBV5-4 and TRBJ2-2): ETGVTQSPTHLIKTRGQQVTLRCSSQSGHNTVSWYQQALGQGPQFIFQYYREEENGRGNFPPRFSGLQFPNYSSELNVNALELDDSALYLCASSSGTGFGGELFFGEGSRLTVL.

The chain uses TRBV19 and TRBJ2-5; 10 nucleotides agree with TRBD1. From germline, CDR1 is LNHDA and CDR2 SQIVND (reference sequence). This CDR3 comprises 15 residues. Unmatched junction bases numbered 1, after V lost 3 bases and J lost 0 bases. CDR3 loop: CASSMDRGNQETQYF. In nucleotides, the CDR3 is TGTGCCAGTAGTATGGACAGGGGGAACCAAGAGACCCAGTACTTC.

This chain uses TRBV11-2 with TRBJ1-4; 10 bases agree with TRBD1. After removal of 4 bases from V and 11 bases from J, the junction contained 4 bases not matched to a gene. The CDR3 loop spans 13 amino acids. Germline loops: CDR1 SGHAT, CDR2 FQNNGV. The DNA of the CDR3 is TGTGCCAGCAGCTACGGACAGGGGGGTAAACTGTTTTTT. Amino acid sequence: CASSYGQGGKLFF.

The gene calls are TRBV18 and TRBJ1-1; D unclear. Germline loops: CDR1 KGHSH, CDR2 LQKENI. Trimming shortened V by 2 bases and J by 6 bases, and 10 bases separated the two germline ends. The CDR3 totals 13 residues. This CDR3 is CASSPGPVAEAFF. The CDR3 coding sequence is TGTGCCAGCTCACCAGGGCCAGTAGCTGAAGCTTTCTTT. Combining the CDR3 with reference TRBV18 and TRBJ1-1 gives the whole variable domain NAGVMQNPRHLVRRRGQEARLRCSPMKGHSHVYWYRQLPEEGLKFMVYLQKENIIDESGMPKERFSAEFPKEGPSILRIQQVVRGDSAAYFCASSPGPVAEAFFGQGTRLTVV.

V gene TRBV5-4 combines with J gene TRBJ2-5, with 7 bases that match TRBD2. The CDR3 runs to 14 residues. V was clipped by 0 bases and J by 4 bases; unmatched bases: 3. Germline CDR1 and CDR2: SGHNT and YYREEE (reference sequence). The CDR3 region is CASSLGPGGETQYF. The CDR3 nucleotides are TGTGCCAGCAGCTTGGGGCCGGGGGGAGAGACCCAGTACTTC.

The rearrangement joins TRBV4-2 to TRBJ2-7; D possibly corresponds to TRBD2 (6 bases). This CDR3 has 19 residues. The germline V gene encodes CDR1 LGHNA and CDR2 YNFKEQ. Trimming stripped 0 bases from V and 2 bases from J, with 23 bases between. The CDR3 nucleotides read TGTGCCAGCAGCCAAGAATTCGGGTGGGGGGTGACAGACCCCTACGAGCAGTACTTC. Residues: CASSQEFGWGVTDPYEQYF.

About this clone: The sample carries other DNA sequences with the same CDR3. The V and J genes are TRBV9 and TRBJ2-7; perhaps TRBD1 as D (6 bases). The germline V gene encodes CDR1 SGDLS and CDR2 YYNGEE. This CDR3 contains 15 residues. V lost 2 bases and J lost 0, with 12 bases in between. The CDR3 sequence: CASSVRDTSSYEQYF. The CDR3 bases are TGTGCCAGCAGCGTCCGGGACACTAGCTCCTACGAGCAGTACTTC. The full variable domain, its missing parts supplied by reference TRBV9 and TRBJ2-7, is DSGVTQTPKHLITATGQRVTLRCSPRSGDLSVYWYQQSLDQGLQFLIQYYNGEERAKGNILERFSAQQFPDLHSELNLSSLELGDSALYFCASSVRDTSSYEQYFGPGTRLTVT.

V is TRBV18 and J is TRBJ2-2; 7 bases agree with TRBD2. CDR1 is KGHSH, CDR2 LQKENI, per germline. The CDR3 has 14 amino acids. Trimming cost V 2 bases and J 6 bases; bases outside gene matches: 3. The CDR3: CASSPTSVPGELFF. The DNA for the CDR3 is TGTGCCAGCTCACCAACTAGCGTCCCCGGGGAGCTGTTTTTT.

The CDR3 region is CATSPQTGTGTETQYF. The CDR3 nucleotides read TGTGCCACCAGCCCACAGACCGGGACAGGGACCGAGACCCAGTACTTC. The chain has TRBV15 and TRBJ2-5; 9 bases are shared with TRBD1. CDR1 is LNHNV and CDR2 is YYDKDF in the germline V gene (reference sequence). CDR3 length: 16 amino acids. The J segment lost 5 bases and the V segment lost 5 bases, leaving 12 bases of the junction unmatched.

The chain couples TRBV7-3 to TRBJ2-1, with 13 bases aligning to TRBD2. Germline values: CDR1 SGHTA, CDR2 FQGTGA. V lost 5 bases, J lost 2 bases, and 15 bases stayed unmatched. This CDR3 is built from 20 residues. CDR3 in DNA: TGTGCCAGCAGCCCAAATTCGGGACTAGCGGGGTTATCTACCTACAATGAGCAGTTCTTC. Protein: CASSPNSGLAGLSTYNEQFF.

J is TRBJ1-4 and V is TRBV15; 7 bases map to TRBD1. CDR1 and CDR2 from the germline V gene are LNHNV and YYDKDF (reference sequence). This CDR3 is 16 amino acids long. V trimming: 0 bases; J trimming: 8 bases; junction bases outside the gene matches: 9. The CDR3 bases are TGTGCCACCAGCAGAGATAAAGGGCCAGGGGGGGAAAAACTGTTTTTT. Encoded protein: CATSRDKGPGGEKLFF.

This clone was seen more than once but under ten times. The V call is TRBV19, the J call TRBJ1-2; 7 bases are a match to TRBD1. The V gene's germline CDR1 is LNHDA and CDR2 SQIVND (reference sequence). The V and J ends lost 5 bases and 7 bases, in that order; junction bases with no gene match: 13. The CDR3 is made up of 15 amino acids. In DNA, the CDR3 is TGTGCCAGTAGTCAAACAGGGGACTGGGGAGGTGGCTACACCTTC. Residues: CASSQTGDWGGGYTF.

The V call is TRBV5-4, the J call TRBJ1-1; the match to TRBD1 covers 7 bases. The CDR3 has 14 residues. V trimming: 2 bases; J trimming: 1 base; junction bases outside the gene matches: 2. The germline V gene has CDR1 SGHNT and CDR2 YYREEE (reference sequence). CDR3 DNA: TGTGCCAGCAGCTTCGGGACAGAGAACACTGAAGCTTTCTTT. Its translation: CASSFGTENTEAFF.

V usage is TRBV11-2 and J usage is TRBJ2-1; 15 bases map to TRBD2. CDR3 size: 17 residues. In germline, CDR1 is SGHAT, CDR2 FQNNGV. Losses at the gene ends were 5 bases for V and 4 bases for J; bases not matched to a gene: 6. CDR3 nucleotide sequence: TGTGCCAGCAGCGCCGGGACTAGCGGGAGGATATACAATGAGCAGTTCTTC. Protein sequence: CASSAGTSGRIYNEQFF.